The 12 T cell receptor beta chains in this list originate from one sample, sequenced in a study of cytomegalovirus exposure and HLA in healthy donors. Amplification used 60 Vbeta primers and 13 Jbeta primers. Assay: immunoSEQ multiplex PCR; the TCRdb copy retains only in-frame clones and omits some. Among under 110,000 clones, 65% to 85% were seen once, and the ten largest hold 2.5% to 3%. Sequenced material: PBMCs. The receptors were gathered from a male donor in good health and CMV-seropositive.

The rearrangement links TRBV5-4 to TRBJ2-7; maybe TRBD1 (7 bases). CDR3 length: 16 residues. V gave up 2 bases and J gave up 3 bases, with 18 bases separating them. In germline, CDR1 is SGHNT, CDR2 YYREEE (reference sequence). The CDR3 DNA sequence: TGTGCCAGCAGCTTCAGACAGGGCAGGGGGGACTACGAGCAGTACTTC. This encodes CASSFRQGRGDYEQYF.

The J gene is TRBJ2-1, the V gene TRBV6-1; 13 nucleotides agree with TRBD2. V lost 7 bases and J lost 6; bases outside the gene matches: 6. CDR1 is MNHNS and CDR2 is SASEGT in the germline V gene. The CDR3 length is 15 residues. CDR3 residues: CASNQRTSGSNEQFF. CDR3 sequence (DNA): TGTGCCAGCAATCAAAGGACTAGCGGGAGCAATGAGCAGTTCTTC.

Here the CDR3 reads CASSIGTSGGVQTQYF. The DNA for the CDR3 is TGCGCCAGCAGCATCGGGACTAGCGGGGGGGTACAGACCCAGTACTTC. The genes are TRBV5-1 and TRBJ2-5; TRBD2 matches 16 bases. The junction had 6 bases not matched to a gene; V was cut back by 4 bases and J by 6 bases. Germline V lookup: CDR1 SGHRS, CDR2 YFSETQ. The CDR3 totals 16 residues.

This chain links TRBV2 with TRBJ1-6, with D possibly being TRBD1 (6 bases). The germline CDR1 and CDR2 sequences are SNHLY and FYNNEI. Trimming left V 6 bases short and J 7 bases short, with 13 bases between. The CDR3 is 14 amino acids. CDR3 residues: CASSSGTPNSPLHF. The CDR3 nucleotides read TGTGCCAGCAGCAGCGGGACACCAAATTCACCCCTCCACTTT. The full variable domain, with the rest looked up from reference TRBV2 and TRBJ1-6, is EPEVTQTPSHQVTQMGQEVILRCVPISNHLYFYWYRQILGQKVEFLVSFYNNEISEKSEIFDDQFSVERPDGSNFTLKIRSTKLEDSAMYFCASSSGTPNSPLHFGNGTRLTVT.

The chain carries TRBV10-3 and TRBJ1-1, with D unclear. Germline V gives CDR1 ENHRY, CDR2 SYGVKD. V dropped 4 bases and J dropped 4 bases, with 7 bases sitting between them. CDR3 length equals 12 residues. The CDR3 region is CAISVGLTEAFF. CDR3 sequence (DNA): TGTGCCATCAGTGTAGGACTCACTGAAGCTTTCTTT.

V gene TRBV28 combines with J gene TRBJ2-1; 12 positions match TRBD1. From germline, CDR1 is MDHEN and CDR2 SYDVKM. The J segment lost 4 bases and the V segment lost 4 bases, leaving 14 bases of the junction unmatched. The CDR3 runs 19 residues. CDR3 amino acids: CASSSQTPRDRGLYNEQFF. The CDR3 DNA sequence: TGTGCCAGCAGTTCGCAGACCCCCCGGGACAGGGGGCTGTACAATGAGCAGTTCTTC.

V gene TRBV14 combines with J gene TRBJ1-1, with 7 bases identical to TRBD1. The V gene end was trimmed by 6 bases and the J gene end by 4 bases; junction bases not matched to a gene: 5. Germline V lookup: CDR1 SGHDN, CDR2 FVKESK. The CDR3 runs to 13 residues. The CDR3 protein is CASRLTGVTEAFF. As DNA, the CDR3 is TGTGCCAGCAGACTAACAGGGGTCACTGAAGCTTTCTTT.

This clone appeared a single time. The chain combines TRBV5-4 with TRBJ1-1; perhaps TRBD1 as D (6 bases). This CDR3 has 14 residues. The V end lost 4 bases, the J end lost 4 bases, and 14 bases lay between the germline ends. Germline V CDR1 and CDR2: SGHNT, YYREEE (reference sequence). The CDR3 loop reads CASSGGGWSTEAFF. The CDR3 DNA reads TGTGCCAGCAGCGGGGGGGGCTGGAGCACTGAAGCTTTCTTT.

The chain carries TRBV9 and TRBJ2-7, with TRBD2 matching over 7 bases. The ends lost 1 base at V and 6 bases at J; junction bases unmatched: 4. Germline CDR1 reads SGDLS; CDR2 reads YYNGEE. CDR3 length: 13 residues. The CDR3 here is CASSVQIAGEQYF. The CDR3 DNA follows: TGTGCCAGCAGCGTACAGATAGCGGGCGAGCAGTACTTC.

The V and J genes are TRBV5-1 and TRBJ1-6; TRBD1 aligns across 7 bases. With 4 bases clipped from V and 5 bases from J, the junction kept 6 bases outside the gene matches. Germline CDR1 reads SGHRS; CDR2 reads YFSETQ. This CDR3 has 15 amino acids. CDR3 in DNA: TGCGCCAGCAGCACGACAGGGCCTAATAATTCACCCCTCCACTTT. The encoded protein is CASSTTGPNNSPLHF.

Concerning this clone: The sample contains more than one DNA sequence encoding this CDR3. This sequence joins TRBV7-9 and TRBJ2-1; TRBD2 matches 8 bases. Germline values: CDR1 SEHNR, CDR2 FQNEAQ (reference sequence). This CDR3 is built from 15 residues. Trimming at V came to 5 bases and at J to 0 bases, leaving 3 bases not matched to a gene. The CDR3 region is CASSPSGSSYNEQFF. The CDR3 bases are TGTGCCAGCAGCCCCAGCGGGAGCTCCTACAATGAGCAGTTCTTC.

This clone occurred once. The V and J genes are TRBV5-1 and TRBJ2-7; 8 bases are shared with TRBD2. The junction had 17 bases not matched to a gene; V was cut back by 3 bases and J by 0 bases. Germline lookup yields CDR1 SGHRS and CDR2 YFSETQ. There are 19 residues in the CDR3. The CDR3 loop reads CASSSGRTGGGSFSYEQYF. CDR3 in DNA: TGCGCCAGCAGCTCGGGCCGGACTGGCGGGGGGTCTTTCTCCTACGAGCAGTACTTC.